A single sample gave rise to the 7 T cell receptor beta chains below, sequenced in a study of blood T cell repertoires in COVID-19. The table came from immunoSEQ multiplex PCR; TCRdb's copy has only in-frame clones and leaves some out. The data contain around 59,000 clones, approximately 80% of them seen just once; the ten biggest clones take up about 12%. The sample taken for sequencing was peripheral blood. These receptors originate from an elderly man with acute or convalescent COVID-19.

This clone was observed a handful of times. The CDR3 loop is CASSQEVGGEFQETQYF. The CDR3 region has the DNA TGTGCCAGCAGCCAAGAAGTGGGAGGGGAGTTCCAAGAGACCCAGTACTTC. The rearrangement links TRBV3-1 (or the pseudogene TRBV3-2) to TRBJ2-5; 7 bases map to TRBD2. Losses at the gene ends were 0 bases for V and 1 base for J; bases not matched to a gene: 8. The CDR3 consists of 17 residues. CDR1 and CDR2 from the germline V gene are LGHDT and YNNKEL (reference sequence).

J is TRBJ2-7 and V is TRBV3-1 (or the pseudogene TRBV3-2); TRBD2 agrees at 8 bases. The CDR3 length is 15 residues. CDR1 is LGHDT, CDR2 YNNKEL, per germline (reference sequence). J lost 7 bases, V lost 1 base, and 9 bases had no gene match. The CDR3 DNA sequence: TGTGCCAGCAGCCAAGTCGGGCGGGGGGCGCGTGAGCAGTACTTC. It is translated as CASSQVGRGAREQYF.

CDR3 in amino acids: CASSEVRLGTGNTIYF. The CDR3 coding sequence is TGTGCCAGCAGTGAAGTGCGGCTCGGAACTGGAAACACCATATATTTT. The J gene is TRBJ1-3, the V gene TRBV6-1, with D unclear. The CDR3 runs 16 residues. CDR1 is MNHNS, CDR2 SASEGT, per germline. V gave up 1 base and J gave up 2 bases, with 12 bases separating them.

The rearrangement links TRBV28 to TRBJ1-6; no firm D call. Looked up from germline, CDR1 is MDHEN and CDR2 is SYDVKM. CDR3 length: 15 amino acids. With 6 bases removed from V and 6 bases from J, the gap between germline ends came to 15 bases. CDR3 protein: CASRGGWGFNSPLHF. Written as DNA, the CDR3 is TGTGCCAGCAGAGGAGGGTGGGGTTTTAATTCACCCCTCCACTTT.

V gene TRBV10-3 combines with J gene TRBJ2-3; 8 bases align to TRBD2. CDR1 is ENHRY and CDR2 is SYGVKD in the germline V gene. The V gene end was trimmed by 5 bases and the J gene end by 5 bases; junction bases not matched to a gene: 0. The CDR3 spans 12 residues. Here the CDR3 DNA reads TGTGCCATCAGTAGCGGGGGAGATACGCAGTATTTT. Amino acid sequence: CAISSGGDTQYF.

This chain joins TRBV3-1 (or the pseudogene TRBV3-2) and TRBJ2-2; D is possibly TRBD2 (6 bases). The V gene's germline CDR1 is LGHDT and CDR2 YNNKEL (reference sequence). This CDR3 is built from 16 residues. V dropped 2 bases and J dropped 1 base, with 11 bases sitting between them. CDR3 bases: TGTGCCAGCAGCCAATTAGGGCGGGGGAACACCGGGGAGCTGTTTTTT. It yields the protein CASSQLGRGNTGELFF.

The genes are TRBV5-1 and TRBJ2-7, with a possible D match to TRBD1 (6 bases). The V end lost 7 bases, the J end lost 0 bases, and 14 bases lay between the germline ends. CDR1 is SGHRS, CDR2 YFSETQ, per germline. The CDR3 is made up of 14 amino acids. CDR3 sequence reads: CASGSGHVSYEQYF. In DNA, the CDR3 is TGCGCCAGCGGCTCGGGACACGTCTCCTACGAGCAGTACTTC.